This T cell receptor beta chain derives from a study of cytomegalovirus exposure and HLA in healthy donors. General study findings and limits: For most TCR beta V segments, an earlier analysis put the productive rate at about 87% or about 30% of the time.

Primers for the PCR totalled 60 Vbeta and 13 Jbeta. The data were produced by immunoSEQ multiplex PCR, yet TCRdb's version contains in-frame clones alone and is incomplete. The sample records 130,000 or so clones, roughly 71% being singletons. On this clone itself: Its specificity is unknown.

This sequence was found in a woman in her forties in good health and CMV-seronegative. Input material: PBMCs.

CDR3 in amino acids: CASTPSRHLQNSNQPQHF. The CDR3 bases are TGTGCCAGCACACCGAGTCGACATCTCCAGAATAGCAATCAGCCCCAGCATTTT. The J gene is TRBJ1-5, the V gene TRBV27; D is ambiguous. Trimming cost V 7 bases and J 0 bases, with 22 bases left between them. The CDR3 is made up of 18 amino acids. Germline CDR1 reads MNHEY; CDR2 reads SMNVEV (reference sequence).